This note documents a single T cell receptor (beta chain) sequence. Antigen: not known. The record originates from a study of cytomegalovirus exposure and HLA in healthy donors. About the study: Most donors, roughly 84% of over 350 genotyped, fell in the Caucasian-associated ancestry cluster. Findings and caveats of the study: As a later analysis revealed, most CMV-associated TCR beta chains appeared HLA-restricted. After further analysis at a later stage, some 15,000 TCR beta sequences were associated with HLA alleles at 0.05 false discovery rate. For most TCR beta V segments, an earlier analysis put the productive rate at about 90% or about 30% of the time.

The PCR was carried out with 60 Vbeta primers and 13 Jbeta primers. The assay was immunoSEQ multiplex PCR, and TCRdb's table has in-frame clones only and misses some. Here the sample spans about 120,000 clones, roughly 80% being singletons. This CDR3 is built from 15 residues. Trimming pared 5 bases from V and 0 bases from J, leaving 14 bases between. In germline, CDR1 is LNHDA, CDR2 SQIVND (reference sequence). Input material: PBMCs. This sequence joins TRBV19 and TRBJ2-7; D might be TRBD2 (5 bases). The TCR sequence derives from a man between 18 and 35 years old in good health and CMV-seronegative. The CDR3 DNA sequence: TGTGCCAGTAGTCCCCGAGGGCCCAGCTCCTACGAGCAGTACTTC. Translating gives CASSPRGPSSYEQYF.